These T cell receptor beta chains were read from a single sample in a study of CD8+ T cells in alopecia areata. The assay was immunoSEQ multiplex PCR, and TCRdb's table has in-frame clones only and misses some. Among approximately 190,000 clones listed, about three fifths were seen once. Source: CD4+ T cells sorted from blood, taken at week 24, from a patient treated with tofacitinib. These receptors all stem from a human donor with alopecia areata. Each CDR3 is given with its conserved first and last residue. D genes are given only for firm matches. Only some rows state a clone size, as once, few, many or a class for expanded clones.

v_gene	abundance	d_gene	len	j_gene	CDR3aa	CDR3nt
TRBV7-3	many	-	13	TRBJ2-4	CASSLGQGYIQYF	TGTGCCAGCAGCTTAGGTCAGGGTTACATTCAGTACTTC
TRBV5-1	-	-	13	TRBJ1-5	CASGLGPDQPQHF	TGCGCCAGCGGCCTTGGACCCGATCAGCCCCAGCATTTT
TRBV7-9	-	TRBD2	15	TRBJ2-3	CASSFSGSTTDTQYF	TGTGCCAGCAGCTTTAGCGGGAGCACCACAGATACGCAGTATTTT
TRBV5-1	-	TRBD1	14	TRBJ2-1	CASYPGQAYNEQFF	TGCGCCAGTTACCCGGGACAGGCGTACAATGAGCAGTTCTTC
TRBV23-1	once	-	16	TRBJ2-6	CASSLSSGTGANVLTF	TGTGCCAGCAGCTTAAGCTCAGGGACTGGGGCCAACGTCCTGACTTTC
TRBV7-2	-	-	16	TRBJ2-5	CASSFPTTNKWETQYF	TGTGCCAGCAGCTTCCCGACGACAAACAAATGGGAGACCCAGTACTTC
TRBV5-1	few	TRBD2	14	TRBJ2-4	CASSTGLAGEVGHF	TGCGCCAGCAGCACGGGACTAGCGGGAGAAGTAGGCCACTTC
TRBV30	-	TRBD2	13	TRBJ2-1	CAWKLAGGAEQFF	TGTGCCTGGAAACTAGCGGGAGGTGCTGAGCAGTTCTTC
TRBV29-1	-	TRBD1	14	TRBJ2-7	CSVAGTGLSYEQYF	TGCAGCGTAGCCGGGACAGGTTTATCCTACGAGCAGTACTTC
TRBV7-9	-	-	14	TRBJ1-2	CASSPNRDFYGYTF	TGTGCCAGCAGCCCCAACAGGGACTTCTATGGCTACACCTTC
TRBV7-2	-	-	15	TRBJ2-6	CASSFGQPGANVLTF	TGTGCCAGCAGCTTTGGACAGCCTGGGGCCAACGTCCTGACTTTC
TRBV9	-	TRBD2	12	TRBJ2-4	CASSVDAGGQYF	TGTGCCAGCAGCGTAGACGCGGGGGGACAGTACTTC
TRBV6-6	few	TRBD1	16	TRBJ1-1	CASSSLAGTGNTEAFF	TGTGCCAGCAGTTCCTTGGCCGGGACAGGGAACACTGAAGCTTTCTTT
TRBV7-3	-	-	13	TRBJ2-7	CASSLIGGHEQYF	TGTGCCAGCAGCTTAATCGGCGGTCACGAGCAGTACTTC
TRBV5-1	-	TRBD2	15	TRBJ2-1	CASSSGGDIYNEQFF	TGCGCCAGCTCCAGCGGGGGGGATATCTACAATGAGCAGTTCTTC
TRBV29-1	-	TRBD1	13	TRBJ2-7	CSVRRDRETEQYF	TGCAGCGTGCGCCGGGACAGGGAAACCGAGCAGTACTTC
TRBV5-1	few	TRBD2	13	TRBJ2-1	CASYGTSIHEQFF	TGCGCCAGTTACGGGACTAGCATCCATGAGCAGTTCTTC
TRBV7-8	-	-	14	TRBJ2-7	CASSQRGGSYEQYF	TGTGCCAGCAGCCAGAGGGGTGGCTCCTACGAGCAGTACTTC
TRBV5-6	-	-	13	TRBJ1-2	CASSLRQTYGYTF	TGTGCCAGCAGCTTGCGACAGACCTATGGCTACACCTTC
TRBV4-1	-	-	14	TRBJ2-5	CASSQLTSLRTQYF	TGCGCCAGCAGCCAACTGACGAGCCTGCGGACCCAGTACTTC
TRBV27	-	-	16	TRBJ2-1	CASSLQALRGGNEQFF	TGTGCCAGCAGTCTTCAGGCCTTAAGGGGAGGTAATGAGCAGTTCTTC
TRBV7-9	-	TRBD1	15	TRBJ1-6	CASSHDRAENSPLHF	TGTGCCAGCAGCCACGACAGGGCTGAGAATTCACCCCTCCACTTT
TRBV6-5	-	TRBD2	11	TRBJ2-1	CASSYGGGRFF	TGTGCCAGCAGTTACGGGGGAGGGCGGTTCTTC
TRBV30	-	-	12	TRBJ2-4	CAWCSSENIQYF	TGTGCCTGGTGTAGCTCAGAAAACATTCAGTACTTC
TRBV9	-	-	15	TRBJ1-1	CASSVVFEMNTEAFF	TGTGCCAGCAGCGTAGTATTCGAGATGAACACTGAAGCTTTCTTT
TRBV30	-	TRBD1	13	TRBJ1-2	CAWIRDRGGGYTF	TGTGCCTGGATCCGGGACAGGGGAGGCGGCTACACCTTC
TRBV30	-	TRBD1	16	TRBJ2-7	CAWSPRTGTSSYEQYF	TGTGCCTGGAGTCCCCGGACAGGAACGAGCTCCTACGAGCAGTACTTC
TRBV30	-	-	14	TRBJ1-5	CAWGRTGSNQPQHF	TGTGCCTGGGGGCGGACGGGTAGCAATCAGCCCCAGCATTTT
TRBV6-1	few	-	15	TRBJ2-2	CASSEKGQSTGELFF	TGTGCCAGCAGTGAAAAGGGGCAGAGCACCGGGGAGCTGTTTTTT
TRBV28	-	-	12	TRBJ2-5	CASSLRRETQYF	TGTGCCAGCAGTTTAAGGCGGGAGACCCAGTACTTC
TRBV10-3	-	TRBD1	15	TRBJ2-3	CAISPQGASPDTQYF	TGTGCCATCAGTCCACAGGGGGCGAGTCCAGATACGCAGTATTTT
TRBV30	-	TRBD1	12	TRBJ1-2	CASGGENYGYTF	TGTGCCTCAGGGGGGGAGAACTATGGCTACACCTTC
TRBV10-3	-	TRBD2	17	TRBJ2-7	CAISDQVRTSGSHEQYF	TGTGCCATCAGTGATCAAGTTCGGACTAGCGGGAGCCACGAGCAGTACTTC
TRBV29-1	-	-	12	TRBJ2-7	CSVSRTPYEQYF	TGCAGCGTTTCCAGGACACCCTACGAGCAGTACTTC
TRBV7-9	-	-	13	TRBJ2-7	CASSLEQGYEQYF	TGTGCCAGCAGCTTGGAACAGGGCTACGAGCAGTACTTC
TRBV30	-	TRBD2	15	TRBJ2-3	CAWSVSLAGTDTQYF	TGTGCCTGGAGTGTATCACTAGCGGGCACAGATACGCAGTATTTT
TRBV6-6	-	-	14	TRBJ1-4	CASSQGGANEKLFF	TGTGCCAGCAGCCAGGGTGGTGCGAATGAAAAACTGTTTTTT
TRBV29-1	-	TRBD1	13	TRBJ2-7	CSVGGQDLYEQYF	TGCAGCGTTGGGGGACAGGACCTCTACGAGCAGTACTTC
TRBV7-9	-	-	13	TRBJ2-1	CASSLAGIYEQFF	TGTGCCAGCAGCTTAGCCGGGATATATGAGCAGTTCTTC
TRBV7-2	-	TRBD1	15	TRBJ1-4	CASSRPGQGSEKLFF	TGTGCCAGCAGCCGTCCGGGACAGGGTAGCGAAAAACTGTTTTTT
TRBV7-2	-	TRBD2	15	TRBJ2-3	CASSQTGLETDTQYF	TGTGCCAGCAGCCAAACGGGACTAGAGACGGATACGCAGTATTTT
TRBV5-1	-	-	14	TRBJ2-3	CASSLGLITDTQYF	TGCGCCAGCAGCTTGGGCCTCATCACAGATACGCAGTATTTT
TRBV7-2	-	-	14	TRBJ1-5	CASSLVRGNQPQHF	TGTGCCAGCAGCTTAGTACGGGGCAATCAGCCCCAGCATTTT
TRBV7-2	-	-	15	TRBJ2-5	CASSLDTGIEETQYF	TGTGCCAGCAGCTTAGATACAGGGATCGAAGAGACCCAGTACTTC
TRBV19	-	-	10	TRBJ2-5	CASGRETQYF	TGTGCCAGTGGACGGGAGACCCAGTACTTC